The 20 T cell receptor beta chains below all came from one sample that was sequenced in a study of T cell clones after liver transplantation. Repertoires were generated with immunoSEQ multiplex PCR, while TCRdb's copy carries only in-frame clones and drops some. Seen here are 70,000 to 80,000 clones, over 85% observed once, and the top ten hold roughly 2.6%. The sequences come from CD4+ T cells from blood, collected before liver transplant. The receptors stem from a human donor who received a liver transplant.

The chain links TRBV6-1 to TRBJ2-7, with D perhaps matching TRBD1 or TRBD2 (6 bases each). Germline lookup yields CDR1 MNHNS and CDR2 SASEGT. This CDR3 has 15 residues. Between the trimmed V and J ends, which lost 3 bases and 1 base, there was a span of 13 bases. The CDR3 loop reads CASSEGTGRSYEQYF. For the CDR3, the DNA is TGTGCCAGCAGTGAGGGAACAGGGAGGTCCTACGAGCAGTACTTC.

The genes are TRBV12-2 and TRBJ2-2; the D call TRBD1 from the table was never checked on the DNA. TRBV12-2 is reported as a pseudogene. The CDR3 has 16 amino acids. This CDR3 is CASRPPGTANTGELFF. The CDR3 DNA is TGTGCAAGTCGCCCCCCTGGCACAGCGAACACCGGGGAGCTGTTTTTT.

This chain links TRBV2 with TRBJ2-3; 10 nucleotides match TRBD2. There are 16 residues in the CDR3. Germline V gene lookup returns CDR1 SNHLY and CDR2 FYNNEI. Losses at the gene ends were 2 bases for V and 4 bases for J; bases not matched to a gene: 6. The CDR3 coding sequence is TGTGCCAGCAGTGAAATACTAGCGGGGTCGTCAGATACGCAGTATTTT. Its translation: CASSEILAGSSDTQYF.

DNA for the CDR3: TGCGCCAGCAGCTTGGCCGGCGGAAACTCTGGAAACACCATATATTTT. Its protein is CASSLAGGNSGNTIYF. The chain couples TRBV5-1 to TRBJ1-3; no clear D gene. Trimming shortened V by 0 bases and J by 0 bases, and 10 bases separated the two germline ends. This CDR3 comprises 16 residues. Germline V CDR1 and CDR2: SGHRS, YFSETQ.

This clone was counted once. V is TRBV18 and J is TRBJ1-1; TRBD1 agrees at 7 bases. The V and J ends lost 4 bases and 3 bases, in that order; junction bases with no gene match: 2. CDR1 is KGHSH and CDR2 is LQKENI in the germline V gene. The CDR3 is 13 amino acids. CDR3 coding DNA: TGTGCCAGCTCACTAGACAGGGACACTGAAGCTTTCTTT. Amino acids: CASSLDRDTEAFF.

The DNA for the CDR3 is TGTGCCAGCAGCCAGGACAGTTATGGCTACACCTTC. Translating it yields CASSQDSYGYTF. J is TRBJ1-2 and V is TRBV28; TRBD1 is a possible D gene (6 bases). The CDR3 loop spans 12 amino acids. Between the trimmed V and J ends, which lost 6 bases and 5 bases, there was a span of 10 bases. CDR1 and CDR2 (germline): MDHEN, SYDVKM.

As to this clone: Other DNA sequences from this sample encode an identical CDR3 as well. DNA of the CDR3: TGTGCCAGCAGCTTTCAGGGAGCAGGGCGCACAGATACGCAGTATTTT. Its protein is CASSFQGAGRTDTQYF. The genes are TRBV7-2 and TRBJ2-3, with D possibly being TRBD1 or TRBD2 (5 bases each). The length of the CDR3 is 16 residues. The V end lost 3 bases, the J end lost 1 base, and 14 bases lay between the germline ends. CDR1 is SGHTA, CDR2 FQGNSA, per germline.

The chain employs TRBV5-1 and TRBJ2-7; TRBD2 matches 10 bases. The CDR3 runs to 15 residues. Trimming removed 4 bases from V and 2 bases from J; junction bases left unmatched: 6. Germline lookup yields CDR1 SGHRS and CDR2 YFSETQ. CDR3 nucleotide sequence: TGCGCCAGCAGCCCCCCGCTAGCGGGAGCCTACGAGCAGTACTTC. Its protein is CASSPPLAGAYEQYF. The complete variable domain, with remaining parts taken from reference TRBV5-1 and TRBJ2-7, reads KAGVTQTPRYLIKTRGQQVTLSCSPISGHRSVSWYQQTPGQGLQFLFEYFSETQRNKGNFPGRFSGRQFSNSRSEMNVSTLELGDSALYLCASSPPLAGAYEQYFGPGTRLTVT.

The genes are TRBV6-5 and TRBJ2-7; TRBD2 aligns across 8 bases. CDR1 and CDR2 (germline): MNHEY, SVGAGI. The CDR3 runs 16 residues. J gave up 0 bases and V 0 bases, and 4 bases lay outside the gene matches. CDR3 sequence (DNA): TGTGCCAGCAGTTACTCCAGCGGGAGTTTCTCCTACGAGCAGTACTTC. This codes for CASSYSSGSFSYEQYF.

This clone came up once. The genes are TRBV5-1 and TRBJ2-7; D perhaps matches TRBD1 (5 bases). The length of the CDR3 is 14 residues. Germline CDR1 and CDR2: SGHRS and YFSETQ. V was trimmed by 0 bases and J by 1 base, leaving 8 bases between them. This CDR3 is CASSLVQGSYEQYF. In DNA, the CDR3 is TGCGCCAGCAGCTTGGTGCAGGGATCCTACGAGCAGTACTTC.

V is TRBV6-5 and J is TRBJ2-1; 10 bases agree with TRBD2. CDR1 is MNHEY and CDR2 is SVGAGI in the germline V gene. Trimming removed 4 bases from V and 7 bases from J; junction bases left unmatched: 10. The CDR3 is made up of 16 amino acids. The CDR3 DNA reads as TGTGCCAGCAGTTTGACCTTAGCGGGAGGTTATAATGAGCAGTTCTTC. This sequence encodes CASSLTLAGGYNEQFF.

V gene TRBV18 combines with J gene TRBJ2-3; weak D call: TRBD1 (5 bases). Trimming cost V 0 bases and J 11 bases, with 9 bases left between them. This CDR3 has 12 residues. CDR1 KGHSH and CDR2 LQKENI come from the germline V gene. The CDR3 loop is CASSPPRQLQYF. Written as DNA, the CDR3 is TGTGCCAGCTCACCACCCCGACAGTTGCAGTATTTT. Full variable domain (rest looked up from reference TRBV18 and TRBJ2-3): NAGVMQNPRHLVRRRGQEARLRCSPMKGHSHVYWYRQLPEEGLKFMVYLQKENIIDESGMPKERFSAEFPKEGPSILRIQQVVRGDSAAYFCASSPPRQLQYFGPGTRLTVL.

The sample holds one count of this clone. This sequence joins TRBV10-3 and TRBJ1-1; D is possibly TRBD1 (5 bases). CDR3 length: 16 amino acids. Trimming left V 4 bases short and J 2 bases short, with 17 bases between. Per the germline V gene, CDR1 is ENHRY and CDR2 is SYGVKD. The chain's CDR3 is CAISGEWTRINTEAFF. The CDR3 DNA sequence: TGTGCCATCAGTGGGGAATGGACACGAATTAACACTGAAGCTTTCTTT.

About this clone itself: An end of the junction does not agree with germline; a read error may underlie this. The genes are TRBV10-1 and TRBJ1-1, with D unclear. Per the germline V gene, CDR1 is WNHNN and CDR2 is SYGVQD (reference sequence). The CDR3 totals 11 residues. Written as DNA, the CDR3 is TGCGCCAGCAGAGCTACTCCCACGGACGTCTTT. It encodes CASRATPTDVF.

This clone has just one count. This chain joins TRBV11-3 and TRBJ2-7; TRBD1 aligns across 7 bases. Germline lookup yields CDR1 SGHNT and CDR2 YENEEA. The CDR3 has 13 amino acids. V shed 5 bases and J 2 bases; nucleotides not matched to a gene: 3. CDR3 amino acids: CASSDRAAYEQYF. CDR3 in DNA: TGTGCCAGCAGCGACAGGGCTGCCTACGAGCAGTACTTC.

In its sample, this clone was seen once. J is TRBJ2-5 and V is TRBV7-9; possibly TRBD1 or TRBD2 for D (5 bases each). This CDR3 spans 14 amino acids. Per germline, CDR1 SEHNR and CDR2 FQNEAQ (reference sequence). Trimming stripped 8 bases from V and 0 bases from J, with 13 bases between. DNA of the CDR3: TGTGCCAGCCTGGACGGGACCTACCAAGAGACCCAGTACTTC. This gives the protein CASLDGTYQETQYF.

The rearrangement uses TRBV19 and TRBJ1-1; no reliable D call. The CDR3 contains 14 residues. CDR1 and CDR2 from the germline V gene are LNHDA and SQIVND (reference sequence). The V end was cut by 3 bases, the J end by 2 bases, with 10 bases between. CDR3 in amino acids: CASSISRLNTEAFF. DNA for the CDR3: TGTGCCAGTAGTATCTCCAGACTAAACACTGAAGCTTTCTTT.

In nucleotides, the CDR3 is TGTGCCAGCAGATGGACAGACTTGAACACTGAAGCTTTCTTT. The encoded protein is CASRWTDLNTEAFF. This sequence joins TRBV2 and TRBJ1-1, with D maybe TRBD1 (6 bases). Trimming took 6 bases from V and 0 from J, leaving 11 bases between them. The CDR3 contains 14 residues. Looked up from germline, CDR1 is SNHLY and CDR2 is FYNNEI. The whole variable domain, filled in from reference TRBV2 and TRBJ1-1, reads EPEVTQTPSHQVTQMGQEVILRCVPISNHLYFYWYRQILGQKVEFLVSFYNNEISEKSEIFDDQFSVERPDGSNFTLKIRSTKLEDSAMYFCASRWTDLNTEAFFGQGTRLTVV.

This chain uses TRBV14 with TRBJ1-4; 8 bases are shared with TRBD1. In germline, CDR1 is SGHDN, CDR2 FVKESK. The CDR3 is 13 amino acids. V lost 5 bases, J lost 8 bases, and 4 bases stayed unmatched. CDR3 region: CASSYGQGEKLFF. The CDR3 nucleotides are TGTGCCAGCAGCTACGGACAGGGCGAAAAACTGTTTTTT.

The rearrangement uses TRBV27 and TRBJ1-5, with TRBD1 as a possible D gene (5 bases). This CDR3 is built from 18 residues. Germline CDR1 and CDR2: MNHEY and SMNVEV (reference sequence). Trimming took off 5 bases at V and 4 bases at J, with 24 bases between the two ends. The DNA of the CDR3 is TGTGCCAGCAGTACTAGGTCGGGACGAGTGGGGTTAAATCAGCCCCAGCATTTT. It translates to CASSTRSGRVGLNQPQHF.